The clone carrying this T cell receptor (beta chain) was observed at least ten times. The antigen is unknown. These data originate in a study of breast tumors, draining lymph nodes, adjacent tissues. Germline V gene lookup returns CDR1 SGHNT and CDR2 YENEEA. V shed 8 bases and J shed 5 bases, with 18 bases lying between them. The CDR3 length is 14 residues. TCRdb analysed the multiplex PCR reads with MiXCR anew, one entry per CDR3 protein. The repertoire holds about 140,000 distinct CDR3 sequences, with 20% to 25% as singletons. Breast cancer patients provided tissue from their axillary draining lymph nodes. Study-level points and caveats: Most tumor T cells seemingly derive from lymph node, then expand in tumor. That most tumor T cells come from lymph nodes remained unproven. Compared with lymph nodes, tumors were less diverse; compared with nontumor tissue, more. Tumor and nontumor repertoires were significantly more similar in luminal-like than in basal-like breast cancer.

The material sequenced was axillary lymph node tissue. V usage is TRBV11-3 and J usage is TRBJ2-5; a possible D gene is TRBD2 (5 bases). The receptor was derived from a female donor with breast cancer. Some clones in this sample may be carry-over from other donors' samples. CDR3 protein: CASSTGSWRETQYF. The CDR3 DNA reads TGTGCCAGCTCGACCGGGTCTTGGAGGGAGACCCAGTACTTC.